This is a list of T cell receptor beta chains from one sample in a study of cytotoxic CD8 clonotypes in ibrutinib-treated CLL. Some clones are missing from TCRdb's copy, which holds only in-frame ones; the method was immunoSEQ multiplex PCR. The data hold about 60,000 clones, with 55% to 70% observed a single time. The sample was PBMCs, taken after 24 months of ibrutinib treatment. The receptors here all came from a human donor with chronic lymphocytic leukemia. CDR3s leave out the opening cysteine and the closing phenylalanine or tryptophan. Some rows mark clone size as missing; the rest say once, few, many or name a class of expanded clone.

clone size,V gene,J gene,CDR3 protein
-,TRBV27,TRBJ1-2,ASTQTGGSYGYT
-,TRBV6-4,TRBJ2-1,ASSPGLEYHEQF
-,TRBV20-1,TRBJ2-7,SAGRNREQY
few,TRBV2,TRBJ1-2,ASSSSGGEAYNYGYT
-,TRBV28,TRBJ1-1,ASSLGQRNTEAF
-,TRBV27,TRBJ2-1,ASGRLAGVEQF
-,TRBV7-2,TRBJ1-6,ASSLVQNQNSPLH
-,TRBV27,TRBJ1-2,ASSFTENYGYT
-,TRBV6-1,TRBJ2-3,ASSHSGSPTDTQY
-,TRBV6-5,TRBJ1-3,ASRRGQNTGNTIY
-,TRBV4-1,TRBJ2-1,ASSQVDLVSYNEQF
-,TRBV5-1,TRBJ2-3,ASSLRSGGSTDTQY
few,TRBV7-9,TRBJ1-3,ASIKIGSGNTIY
few,TRBV30,TRBJ2-7,AWSVLNSWGGEQY
-,TRBV27,TRBJ2-2,ASSLSPGLAGGYANTGELF
-,TRBV11-2,TRBJ2-3,ASSLWDTQY
-,TRBV7-9,TRBJ2-3,ASSFASGGNTQY
few,TRBV6-5,TRBJ2-1,ASSLQALHNEQF
-,TRBV28,TRBJ2-1,ASSGRSAHNEQF
few,TRBV28,TRBJ2-5,ASSWGISKETQY
many,TRBV7-8,TRBJ2-1,ASSLGLGLASEQF
-,TRBV9,TRBJ1-2,ASSPSLGTGVGYGYT
-,TRBV7-2,TRBJ2-1,ASSLGQTIWSSEQF
-,TRBV25-1,TRBJ2-2,ASSEWGGSAGELF
-,TRBV5-1,TRBJ1-1,ASSLAGFSDLMNTEAF
-,TRBV30,TRBJ2-7,AWRQRDSYEQY
-,TRBV7-9,TRBJ2-7,ASSPDRVMRSYEQY
-,TRBV9,TRBJ2-5,ASSVSGGKETQY
once,TRBV6-5,TRBJ1-1,ASSNWNTEAF
-,TRBV11-2,TRBJ2-5,ASSLDPGGGETQY
-,TRBV11-3,TRBJ2-5,ASSFGVQETQY
-,TRBV5-6,TRBJ2-2,ASSLMSANTGELF
-,TRBV5-4,TRBJ2-7,ASSLGGPGIYEQY
once,TRBV7-9,TRBJ2-1,ASSSAGLAGANEQF
-,TRBV28,TRBJ2-6,ATSFLSGANVLT